The sequence of this TCR beta chain was determined in a study of T cell responses to AZD1222 COVID-19 vaccine (dated by TCRdb to the early 2020s). About the investigation overall: A total of about 230 trial participants underwent TCR sequencing, of whom roughly 210 received two doses of AZD1222 and about 25 received two doses of the MenACWY control vaccine. Trial participants were enrolled into age subgroups of 18-55, 56-69 and 70-plus years, which contained roughly 140, 27 and 60 TCR-sequenced participants, respectively. Study-wide conclusions, independent of this receptor: Conclusions about previously exposed vaccinees are limited because only five to seven AZD1222 recipients were SARS-CoV-2 seropositive at baseline. After two AZD1222 doses, spike-specific TCR breadth and depth were significantly higher than at day 0 and than in MenACWY recipients. The vaccine-associated CD4 TCRs covered the entire spike protein, and the dominant responses fell in regions 160-218 and 743-854. Because no day 14 peak-response samples were available, the repertoires could be characterized only after the peak T cell response. Reportedly, almost half of the unique spike-specific TCRs recognized epitopes lying outside the regions that are mutated in the B.1.351 and B.1.1.7 variants. In the small 56-69-year group, the increase in depth fell short of significance, most likely because of low power. Participants were mostly white British and included more females than males, and it was suggested by the authors that clonal diversity may have been underestimated.

The CDR3 regions of human TCRbeta chains were analyzed by immunosequencing. As for the original processing: TCRs in the repertoires were matched against a reference library of SARS-CoV-2-specific TCRs that had been generated with the MIRA antigen-specificity platform. Breadth meant the fraction of unique TCRs that were SARS-CoV-2-associated, whereas depth meant the fraction of total T cells that were SARS-CoV-2-associated. Using the MIRA data, each spike-specific TCR was assigned both to the spike region to which the TCR was reactive and to a CD4 or CD8 class. Log10-transformed breadth and depth values were compared by one-way ANOVA with Sidak's multiple comparisons tests. TCRdb mirrors the immuneACCESS table, restricted to in-frame sequences. Some clones are absent from its copies; in checked studies, under half trace to an unresolved V gene, and the reason for the others is unknown. That table supplies the V and J calls and clone size; D and trimming were determined from the DNA. In this sample the table shows approximately 120,000 clones, around 87% of which occur a single time. In total, the top ten clones hold about 4.6% of the sample.

What this sample's time point label stands for: about 28 days (+/-7) after the second vaccine dose. AZD1222 recipients given second doses at about 4 weeks or at about 12 weeks were pooled, since spike-specific TCR depth and breadth were not found to differ between the two schedules. Samples from vaccinated people were obtained from the UK trials COV001 and COV002, which included a single-blind randomized controlled phase 2/3 trial of AZD1222 (ChAdOx1 nCoV-19) in healthy adults. For TCRbeta chain sequencing, PBMC samples were collected from trial participants at day 0 and at day 28 after the second dose. A remark on this clone: There is no known antigen for this receptor. No per-base quality is available; no much larger clone lies one base away.

The CDR3 holds 14 amino acids from the cysteine to the phenylalanine. CDR3 DNA is the only sequence kept; it has 42 bases, read in frame from the first base. V lost 7 bases and J lost 9 bases; the stretch between them is 22 bases long. The germline V gene yields MNHEY for CDR1 and SVGEGT for CDR2. Recombination joined TRBV6-2 or TRBV6-3 with TRBJ2-7; a tentative D call is TRBD2 (5 bases match). This TCR was sampled from an adult who received the AZD1222 COVID-19 vaccine. This sample comprised peripheral blood, obtained 28 days after the second AZD1222 dose. In nucleotide form, the sequence is TGTGCCAGCACCCCTGGGTCCGGGGTCCCTGGGCAGTACTTC. This codes for CASTPGSGVPGQYF.